Each of the 2 T cell receptor beta chains below was sequenced from the same sample in a study of glioma-infiltrating T cells after dendritic cell vaccination. Clones were read by immunoSEQ multiplex PCR, and TCRdb kept only the in-frame ones, dropping some. There are under 70,000 clones in the sample; approximately 78% occur only once, and 9.2% lies in the top ten. This specimen was blood, taken before dendritic cell vaccination. All receptors derive from a human donor with glioblastoma.

This chain joins TRBV30 and TRBJ2-3, with 7 bases matching TRBD2. The trim removed 0 bases at V and 2 bases at J, leaving 5 bases unmatched. The length of the CDR3 is 15 residues. Germline V gene sequence: CDR1 GTSNPN, CDR2 SVGIG (reference sequence). The chain's CDR3 is CAWSVGGGLTDTQYF. CDR3 in DNA: TGTGCCTGGAGTGTTGGGGGGGGTCTCACAGATACGCAGTATTTT. Complete variable domain (other parts from reference TRBV30 and TRBJ2-3): SQTIHQWPATLVQPVGSPLSLECTVEGTSNPNLYWYRQAAGRGLQLLFYSVGIGQISSEVPQNLSASRPQDRQFILSSKKLLLSDSGFYLCAWSVGGGLTDTQYFGPGTRLTVL.

The rearrangement links TRBV19 to TRBJ2-3, with D maybe TRBD2 (6 bases). The CDR3 length is 12 residues. V lost 6 bases and J 3 bases, leaving 7 bases between the germline ends. Germline CDR1 is LNHDA and CDR2 is SQIVND (reference sequence). This chain's CDR3 is CASRRGTDTQYF. CDR3 coding DNA: TGTGCCAGTAGACGGGGGACAGATACGCAGTATTTT.